The clone carrying this TCR beta chain was counted between two and nine times. Antigen specificity is unknown. CD45RO/CCR7/CD25/CD127/CD95/CD27 separated CD4+ naive, central memory, regulatory and stem cell-like memory cells by sorting. Looked up from germline, CDR1 is MNHEY and CDR2 is SVGAGI. Trimming left V 5 bases short and J 1 base short, with 8 bases between. This CDR3 spans 13 amino acids. This specimen comes from a study of beta chain features in type 1 diabetes. Study results and limitations: Here, the possible influence of HLA type (on TCRB rearrangement) remained unresolved. A moderate, significant TCRB CDR3 shortening appeared in type 1 diabetes across four CD4+ subsets. A cDNA-based sequencing approach could over-represent cells with high TCR expression.

cDNA synthesis used the whole RNA isolate, giving expressed TCRB sequences. Produced via immunoSEQ multiplex PCR; TCRdb's table is partial and in-frame only. The table lists under 850,000 clones, around an eighth of them singletons. The genes are TRBV6-5 and TRBJ1-1; no reliable D call. The sequenced sample was naive CD4+ T cells from blood. This receptor was identified in a young man with type 1 diabetes. This CDR3 is CASSLRENTEAFF. In nucleotides, the CDR3 is TGTGCCAGCAGTCTACGAGAGAACACTGAAGCTTTCTTT.